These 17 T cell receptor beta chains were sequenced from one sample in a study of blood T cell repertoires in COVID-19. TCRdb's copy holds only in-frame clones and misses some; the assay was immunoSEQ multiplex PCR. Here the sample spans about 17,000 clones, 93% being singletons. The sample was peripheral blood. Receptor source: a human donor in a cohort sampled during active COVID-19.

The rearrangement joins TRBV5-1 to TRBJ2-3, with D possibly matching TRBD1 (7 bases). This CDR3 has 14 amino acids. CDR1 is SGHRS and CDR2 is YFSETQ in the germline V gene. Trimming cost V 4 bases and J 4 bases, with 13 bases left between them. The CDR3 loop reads CASSRGQGADTQYF. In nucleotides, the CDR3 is TGCGCCAGCAGCCGGGGGCAGGGGGCAGATACGCAGTATTTT.

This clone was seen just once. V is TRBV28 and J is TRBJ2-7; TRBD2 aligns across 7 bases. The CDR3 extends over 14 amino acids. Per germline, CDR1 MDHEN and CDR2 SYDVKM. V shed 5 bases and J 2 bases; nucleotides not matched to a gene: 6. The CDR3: CASSPRTSTYEQYF. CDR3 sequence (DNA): TGTGCCAGCAGTCCCCGGACTAGTACCTACGAGCAGTACTTC. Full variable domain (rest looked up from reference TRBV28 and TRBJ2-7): DVKVTQSSRYLVKRTGEKVFLECVQDMDHENMFWYRQDPGLGLRLIYFSYDVKMKEKGDIPEGYSVSREKKERFSLILESASTNQTSMYLCASSPRTSTYEQYFGPGTRLTVT.

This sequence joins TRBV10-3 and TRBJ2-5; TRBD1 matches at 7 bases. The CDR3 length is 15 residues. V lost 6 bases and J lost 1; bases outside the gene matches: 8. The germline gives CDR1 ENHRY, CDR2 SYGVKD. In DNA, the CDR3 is TGTGCCATCAGAGACGACCGGGACAGCCAAGAGACCCAGTACTTC. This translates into CAIRDDRDSQETQYF.

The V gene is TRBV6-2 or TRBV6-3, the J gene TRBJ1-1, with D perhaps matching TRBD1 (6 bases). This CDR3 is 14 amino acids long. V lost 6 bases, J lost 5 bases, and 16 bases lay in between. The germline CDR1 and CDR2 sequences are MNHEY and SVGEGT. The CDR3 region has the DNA TGTGCCAGCAGCCTTGGACAGTTCGGGACTGAAGCTTTCTTT. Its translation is CASSLGQFGTEAFF.

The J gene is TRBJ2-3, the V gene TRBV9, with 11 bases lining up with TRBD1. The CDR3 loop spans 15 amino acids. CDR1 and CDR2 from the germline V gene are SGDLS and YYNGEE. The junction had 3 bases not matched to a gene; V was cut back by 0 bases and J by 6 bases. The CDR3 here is CASSVEGQGGDTQYF. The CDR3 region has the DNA TGTGCCAGCAGCGTAGAGGGACAGGGGGGGGATACGCAGTATTTT.

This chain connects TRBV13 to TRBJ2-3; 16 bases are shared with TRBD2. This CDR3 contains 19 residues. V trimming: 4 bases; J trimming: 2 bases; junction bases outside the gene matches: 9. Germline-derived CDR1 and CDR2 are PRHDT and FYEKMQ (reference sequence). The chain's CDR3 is CASSSTGGTSGRVTDTQYF. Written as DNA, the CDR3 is TGTGCCAGCAGCTCCACCGGCGGGACTAGCGGGAGGGTCACAGATACGCAGTATTTT.

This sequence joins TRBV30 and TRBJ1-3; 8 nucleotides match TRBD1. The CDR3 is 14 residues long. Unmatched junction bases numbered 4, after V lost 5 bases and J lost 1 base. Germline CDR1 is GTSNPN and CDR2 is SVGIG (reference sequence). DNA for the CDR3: TGTGCCTGGGGACAGGGAAGATCTGGAAACACCATATATTTT. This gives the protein CAWGQGRSGNTIYF. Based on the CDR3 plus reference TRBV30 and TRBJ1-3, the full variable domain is SQTIHQWPATLVQPVGSPLSLECTVEGTSNPNLYWYRQAAGRGLQLLFYSVGIGQISSEVPQNLSASRPQDRQFILSSKKLLLSDSGFYLCAWGQGRSGNTIYFGEGSWLTVV.

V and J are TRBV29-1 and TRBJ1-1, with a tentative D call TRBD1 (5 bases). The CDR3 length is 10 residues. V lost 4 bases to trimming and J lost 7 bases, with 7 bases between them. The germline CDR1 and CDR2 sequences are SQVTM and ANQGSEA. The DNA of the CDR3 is TGCAGCGTTGGACAGAATGAAGCTTTCTTT. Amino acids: CSVGQNEAFF.

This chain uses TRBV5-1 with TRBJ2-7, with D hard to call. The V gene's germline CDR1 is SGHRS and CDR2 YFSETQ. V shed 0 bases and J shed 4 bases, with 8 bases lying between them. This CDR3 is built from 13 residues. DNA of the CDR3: TGCGCCAGCAGCTTGGGGGCCGAGTACGAGCAGTACTTC. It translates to CASSLGAEYEQYF.

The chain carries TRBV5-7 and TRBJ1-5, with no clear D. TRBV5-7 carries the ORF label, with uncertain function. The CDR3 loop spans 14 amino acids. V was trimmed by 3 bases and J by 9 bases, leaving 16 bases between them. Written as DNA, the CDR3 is TGTGCCAGCAGCTGGATGGGCCCCGGGAGGCCCCAGCATTTT. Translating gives CASSWMGPGRPQHF.

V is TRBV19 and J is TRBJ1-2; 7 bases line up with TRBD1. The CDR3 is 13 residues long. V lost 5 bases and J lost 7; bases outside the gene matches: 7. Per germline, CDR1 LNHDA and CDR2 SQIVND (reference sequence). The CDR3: CASSPGTARGYTF. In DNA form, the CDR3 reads TGTGCCAGTAGTCCCGGGACAGCCCGTGGCTACACCTTC.

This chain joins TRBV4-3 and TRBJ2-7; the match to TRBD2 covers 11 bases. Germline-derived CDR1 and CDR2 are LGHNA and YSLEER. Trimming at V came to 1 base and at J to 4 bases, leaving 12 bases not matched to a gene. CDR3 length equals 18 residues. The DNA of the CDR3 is TGCGCCAGCAGCCAAGGTGGTAGCGGGAGGGACGGGGGGTACGAGCAGTACTTC. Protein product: CASSQGGSGRDGGYEQYF.

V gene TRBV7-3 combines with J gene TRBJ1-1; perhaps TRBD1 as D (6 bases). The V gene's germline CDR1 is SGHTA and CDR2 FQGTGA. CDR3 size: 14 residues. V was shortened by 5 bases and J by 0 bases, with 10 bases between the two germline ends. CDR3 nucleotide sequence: TGTGCCAGCAGCGATGGGGACATGAACACTGAAGCTTTCTTT. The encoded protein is CASSDGDMNTEAFF.

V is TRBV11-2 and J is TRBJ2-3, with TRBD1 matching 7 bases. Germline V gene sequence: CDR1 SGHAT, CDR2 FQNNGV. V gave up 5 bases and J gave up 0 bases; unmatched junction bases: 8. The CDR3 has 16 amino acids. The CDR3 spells CASSPVRGLSTDTQYF. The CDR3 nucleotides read TGTGCCAGCAGCCCAGTCAGGGGGTTAAGCACAGATACGCAGTATTTT.

The CDR3 DNA is TGTGCCAGCAGCCTGCATGAGGCGGGGAGGACTGAAGCTTTCTTT. The encoded protein is CASSLHEAGRTEAFF. The chain combines TRBV6-5 with TRBJ1-1, with D unclear. The CDR3 is made up of 15 amino acids. Trimming stripped 6 bases from V and 5 bases from J, with 19 bases between. Germline V lookup: CDR1 MNHEY, CDR2 SVGAGI.

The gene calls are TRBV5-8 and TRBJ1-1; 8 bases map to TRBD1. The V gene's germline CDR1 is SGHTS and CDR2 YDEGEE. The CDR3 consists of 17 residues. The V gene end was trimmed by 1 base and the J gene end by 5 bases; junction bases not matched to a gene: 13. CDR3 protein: CASSLLSTGTGGTEAFF. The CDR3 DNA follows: TGTGCCAGCAGCTTGCTCTCTACCGGGACAGGCGGAACTGAAGCTTTCTTT.

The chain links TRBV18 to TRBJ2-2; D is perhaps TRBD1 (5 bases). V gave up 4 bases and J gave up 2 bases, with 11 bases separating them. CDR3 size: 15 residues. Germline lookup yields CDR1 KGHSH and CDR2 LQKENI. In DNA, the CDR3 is TGTGCCAGCTCACAAACAGGCCTTAACACCGGGGAGCTGTTTTTT. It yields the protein CASSQTGLNTGELFF.